The clone carrying this T cell receptor (beta chain) was seen a few times. What it binds is not known. Looked up from germline, CDR1 is SGHTA and CDR2 is FQGNSA. This CDR3 has 12 residues. The germline V and J ends were trimmed by 3 bases and 11 bases, with 8 bases remaining between them. The repertoire was sequenced with immunoSEQ multiplex PCR; TCRdb's copy has only in-frame clones and lacks some. The sample carries about 170,000 clones, roughly nine tenths recorded once. This sample was taken from a study of T cell responses to AZD1222 COVID-19 vaccine. At the level of the study: Pooled together were second doses at about 4 or about 12 weeks. Findings of the study overall: Donors skewed white British and female; clonal diversity was possibly underestimated. The study reported that nearly half of spike-specific TCRs target unmutated variant regions. Scientists sampled the repertoires only once the peak T cell response had passed.

This TCR was recovered from an adult in good health. The sample in question was peripheral blood, obtained on day 0 of AZD1222 vaccination. This chain uses TRBV7-2 with TRBJ1-6; D unclear. The CDR3 DNA reads TGTGCCAGCAGCTTGGACTCTGCACCCCTCCACTTT. Translated, it gives CASSLDSAPLHF.